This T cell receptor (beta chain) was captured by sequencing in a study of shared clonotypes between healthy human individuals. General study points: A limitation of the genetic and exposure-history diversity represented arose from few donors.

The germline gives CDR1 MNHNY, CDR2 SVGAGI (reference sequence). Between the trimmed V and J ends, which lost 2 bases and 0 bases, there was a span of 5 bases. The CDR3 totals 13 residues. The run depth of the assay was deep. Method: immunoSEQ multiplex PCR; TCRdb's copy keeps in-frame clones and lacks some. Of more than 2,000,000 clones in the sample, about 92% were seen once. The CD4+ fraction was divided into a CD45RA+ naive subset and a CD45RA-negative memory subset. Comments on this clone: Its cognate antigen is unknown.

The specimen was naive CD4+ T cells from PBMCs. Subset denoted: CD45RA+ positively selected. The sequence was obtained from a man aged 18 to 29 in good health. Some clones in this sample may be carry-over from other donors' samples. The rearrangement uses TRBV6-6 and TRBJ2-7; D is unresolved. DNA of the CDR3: TGTGCCAGCAGTTACGGGTACTCCTACGAGCAGTACTTC. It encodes CASSYGYSYEQYF.